Reported below is one T cell receptor beta chain. This clonotype was counted once. Its target antigen remains unknown. Sequence at one end of the junction differs from germline and may be a read error. Measured from the cysteine to the phenylalanine, the CDR3 is 16 residues long. Left in the record is the CDR3 DNA by itself, 48 bases read in frame from the first base. The source of the sample is a study of T cell repertoires in cytomegalovirus infection (dated by TCRdb to the late 2010s). Looking at the study overall: Recently identified HLA-C-restricted CMV epitopes, whose presentation resists viral immunomodulation, were targeted by peptide stimulations together with well-studied HLA-B-restricted epitopes. Donor HLA type was relevant to the analysis, as public TCR beta signatures indicated carriage of CMV infection together with the matching HLA type. Broad study findings and their caveats: Cumulative frequency of public TCR beta family members discriminated carriers of CMV infection plus the relevant HLA type in this cohort and an independent roughly 320-donor cohort. The ex vivo response was dominated by HLA-C-restricted CMV-specific TCR beta clonotypes, which also provided the single most frequent clonotype in two of eight donors.

In light of the paper, this sample's treatment or condition label describes: in vitro stimulation with specific CMV peptide epitopes to enrich CMV-specific T cells. TCRdb lists the instrument as Illumina HiSeq 1500. TCRdb ran its own pipeline on the public reads, namely fastp trimming at Q25 and MiXCR clone calling, and kept in-frame beta chains. All rows with the same CDR3 protein become a single entry with the most common DNA and genes. This sample has approximately 730,000 distinct CDR3 sequences in its table, and about 30% of those were observed once. 15% to 20% of the sample belongs to the ten largest clones.

The receptor chain draws on TRBV5-3 and TRBJ2-4; 8 nucleotides in the junction match TRBD1. TRBV5-3 is reported as an ORF; its role is uncertain. The TCR originated in a human donor in good health (CMV status not recorded). Some clones in this sample may be carry-over from other donors' samples. This sample comprised cultured PBMCs, obtained from culture after CMV antigen stimulation. Here the CDR3 is given as CASSSKRQGAKNIQYF. In nucleotide form, the sequence is TGTGCCAGCAGCTCCAAACGACAGGGGGCCAAAAACATTCAGTACTTC.